A selection of T cell receptor beta chains follows, all from one sample in a study of response to subunit inactivated influenza vaccine. MiXCR, run by TCRdb on the RT-PCR reads, gives a single entry per CDR3 protein. This sample has 650,000 or so distinct CDR3 sequences, with around 15% found just once. The sequenced sample was PBMCs from blood, obtained around 15 days before vaccination. These receptors came from a man aged 45 to 65 who received an inactivated influenza vaccine. Each CDR3 is given with its conserved first and last residue. The D gene is left open where the match is weak. Clone size is stated in some rows and not others, as once, few, many or a class when expanded.

CDR3aa	CDR3nt	abundance	d_gene	v_gene	j_gene
CASSRTGYSEQFF	TGTGCCAGCAGCCGGACAGGGTATAGTGAGCAGTTCTTC	few	TRBD1	TRBV12-3/TRBV12-4	TRBJ2-1
CASSSAEGSYEQYF	TGTGCCAGCAGTTCAGCGGAAGGATCCTACGAGCAGTACTTC	few	.	TRBV6-2/TRBV6-3	TRBJ2-7
CASSLTGGGLYQPQHF	TGTGCCAGCAGCTTGACAGGGGGGGGCCTTTATCAGCCCCAGCATTTT	.	TRBD1	TRBV7-2	TRBJ1-5
CASSPRGSEQFF	TGTGCCAGCAGCCCCCGCGGCTCGGAGCAGTTCTTC	.	.	TRBV3-1	TRBJ2-1
CASSFLGLYEQYF	TGTGCCAGCAGTTTTCTGGGCCTCTACGAGCAGTACTTC	few	.	TRBV12-3/TRBV12-4	TRBJ2-7
CASSLPEAKNIQYF	TGTGCCAGCAGCTTACCTGAAGCCAAAAACATTCAGTACTTC	.	.	TRBV7-9	TRBJ2-4
CATSDGRQTNEKLFF	TGTGCCACCAGTGATGGCCGGCAAACTAATGAAAAACTGTTTTTT	many	.	TRBV24-1	TRBJ1-4
CASSLAGQGANYGYTF	TGTGCCAGCAGTTTAGCGGGACAGGGCGCTAACTATGGCTACACCTTC	.	TRBD1	TRBV12-3/TRBV12-4	TRBJ1-2
CASSPGTQLDEQFF	TGCGCCAGCAGCCCCGGGACTCAGTTGGATGAGCAGTTCTTC	few	.	TRBV5-1	TRBJ2-1
CATSRDHGGAGGYTF	TGTGCCACCAGCAGAGATCACGGGGGCGCGGGAGGCTACACCTTC	many	.	TRBV15	TRBJ1-2
CASSYGTGIYEQYF	TGTGCCAGCAGTTACGGGACAGGGATCTACGAGCAGTACTTC	few	TRBD1	TRBV6-5	TRBJ2-7
CASSLESRHEQYF	TGTGCCAGCAGCTTAGAAAGCCGCCACGAGCAGTACTTC	few	.	TRBV7-9	TRBJ2-7
CATRQTGSNEQFF	TGTGCCACCAGACAGACAGGCAGCAATGAGCAGTTCTTC	many	.	TRBV24-1	TRBJ2-1
CASSFLGTQFSYEQYF	TGTGCCAGCAGCTTCCTCGGGACACAATTTTCCTACGAGCAGTACTTC	.	.	TRBV7-2	TRBJ2-7
CSAKGVRYHEQFF	TGCAGTGCCAAAGGGGTAAGGTATCATGAGCAGTTCTTC	few	.	TRBV20-1	TRBJ2-1
CASSQVAGGHYEQYF	TGTGCCAGCAGCCAAGTGGCGGGGGGGCACTACGAGCAGTACTTC	.	TRBD2	TRBV3-1	TRBJ2-7
CASSLAGQAGSTEAFF	TGCGCCAGCAGCTTGGCGGGACAGGCGGGTAGCACTGAAGCTTTCTTT	few	TRBD1	TRBV5-1	TRBJ1-1
CASSFPGLVVVEQFF	TGTGCCAGCAGTTTCCCGGGACTAGTTGTCGTTGAGCAGTTCTTC	.	TRBD2	TRBV6-5	TRBJ2-1
CAIGGEGGRGETQYF	TGTGCCATCGGCGGAGAGGGCGGGAGGGGAGAGACCCAGTACTTC	few	TRBD2	TRBV10-3	TRBJ2-5
CASRAGTGDTYEQYF	TGTGCCAGCAGGGCCGGGACAGGCGATACCTACGAGCAGTACTTC	.	TRBD1	TRBV28	TRBJ2-7
CASSQSSPPDRGGNQPQHF	TGCGCCAGCAGTCAATCCAGTCCGCCCGATAGGGGGGGAAACCAGCCCCAGCATTTT	.	.	TRBV23-1	TRBJ1-5
CASSPRITQETQYF	TGTGCCAGCAGTCCCCGGATCACCCAAGAGACCCAGTACTTC	few	.	TRBV6-1	TRBJ2-5
CASSHPGTHEQYF	TGTGCCAGCAGTCACCCAGGAACCCACGAGCAGTACTTC	many	.	TRBV28	TRBJ2-7
CASSLFGTDLNTEAFF	TGTGCCAGCAGCTTATTCGGGACAGACCTGAACACTGAAGCTTTCTTT	.	TRBD1	TRBV7-2	TRBJ1-1
CASSRTPLTYNEQFF	TGTGCCAGCAGCCGTACACCCCTAACATACAATGAGCAGTTCTTC	.	.	TRBV4-2	TRBJ2-1
CASSIRDYKYEQYF	TGTGCCAGCAGTATCCGGGACTACAAATACGAGCAGTACTTC	.	TRBD2	TRBV6-1	TRBJ2-7
CASSAPPEPDFGTDTQYF	TGTGCCAGCAGTGCCCCGCCGGAGCCCGACTTTGGGACAGATACGCAGTATTTT	.	.	TRBV6-1	TRBJ2-3
CSRDYQETQYF	TGCAGTCGGGATTACCAAGAGACCCAGTACTTC	few	.	TRBV20-1	TRBJ2-5
CASSLVGGGTGSYEQYF	TGTGCCAGCAGCTTAGTGGGGGGGGGGACGGGCTCCTACGAGCAGTACTTC	many	TRBD2	TRBV11-2	TRBJ2-7
CASSPSGRSHNEQFF	TGTGCCAGCAGCCCATCGGGGAGATCCCACAATGAGCAGTTCTTC	few	.	TRBV7-9	TRBJ2-1
CAISAGTLNTGELFF	TGTGCCATCAGTGCCGGGACCCTAAACACCGGGGAGCTGTTTTTT	few	.	TRBV10-3	TRBJ2-2
CSADEKGTNEKLFF	TGCAGTGCTGATGAAAAGGGAACTAATGAAAAACTGTTTTTT	.	.	TRBV20-1	TRBJ1-4
CASSQVSQVGSYEQYF	TGTGCCAGCAGCCAAGTTTCGCAGGTTGGTTCCTACGAGCAGTACTTC	.	.	TRBV3-1	TRBJ2-7
CASGRERRINEQFF	TGTGCCAGCGGGCGGGAGAGACGGATCAATGAGCAGTTCTTC	.	TRBD2	TRBV27	TRBJ2-1
CSPPQGADTQYF	TGCAGCCCCCCCCAGGGCGCAGATACGCAGTATTTT	few	.	TRBV20-1	TRBJ2-3
CSVVDRFGQPQHF	TGCAGCGTGGTAGACAGGTTTGGTCAGCCCCAGCATTTT	.	.	TRBV29-1	TRBJ1-5
CASSPSGPYEQYF	TGCGCCAGCAGCCCCTCCGGGCCCTACGAGCAGTACTTC	many	.	TRBV12-3/TRBV12-4	TRBJ2-7
CASSPHPAGEQYF	TGTGCCAGCAGCCCCCACCCGGCGGGCGAGCAGTACTTC	.	.	TRBV7-2	TRBJ2-7
CSARAGTEIQETQYF	TGCAGTGCTAGAGCCGGGACGGAAATTCAAGAGACCCAGTACTTC	.	.	TRBV20-1	TRBJ2-5
CASSLATDSGMNNEQFF	TGCGCCAGCAGCTTGGCCACCGATAGCGGAATGAACAATGAGCAGTTCTTC	many	.	TRBV5-1	TRBJ2-1
CASSGAGAAYGYTF	TGTGCCAGCAGCGGCGCGGGAGCGGCCTATGGCTACACCTTC	.	.	TRBV9	TRBJ1-2